This T cell receptor beta chain comes out of a study of T cell changes during pregnancy in multiple sclerosis (dated by TCRdb to the late 2010s). A note on the overall study: Changes in the T cell repertoire over the course of pregnancy were examined in this study in women with multiple sclerosis.

Looking up the germline V gene yields CDR1 MNHNS and CDR2 SASEGT. V sheds 7 bases and J sheds 7 bases, leaving 16 bases between their ends. Spanning cysteine to phenylalanine, the CDR3 consists of 13 amino acids. Only the CDR3 DNA stays, 39 bases, in frame from base 1. Libraries were constructed by the immunoSEQ multiplex PCR assay. This is the immuneACCESS table as TCRdb keeps it, with only in-frame sequences that have V and J called. A part of the clones is gone; compared with another copy, unresolved V genes explain less than half, and the rest is unexplained. The sample has roughly 46,000 clones on record, 80% to 95% of them singletons. Approximately 2% of the sample lies in the top ten. Turning to this clone: Its antigen specificity is not known. One base away there is no much larger clone; base qualities are not given.

The sequence is built from TRBV6-1 and TRBJ1-2; no D gene is confidently identified. The origin of this receptor is a female donor with multiple sclerosis, enrolled in a pregnancy study. This material consisted of peripheral blood, taken in the third trimester of pregnancy. This receptor has the CDR3 CASNQDLIGGYTF. The sequence in DNA is TGTGCCAGCAACCAGGATCTCATTGGTGGCTACACCTTC.